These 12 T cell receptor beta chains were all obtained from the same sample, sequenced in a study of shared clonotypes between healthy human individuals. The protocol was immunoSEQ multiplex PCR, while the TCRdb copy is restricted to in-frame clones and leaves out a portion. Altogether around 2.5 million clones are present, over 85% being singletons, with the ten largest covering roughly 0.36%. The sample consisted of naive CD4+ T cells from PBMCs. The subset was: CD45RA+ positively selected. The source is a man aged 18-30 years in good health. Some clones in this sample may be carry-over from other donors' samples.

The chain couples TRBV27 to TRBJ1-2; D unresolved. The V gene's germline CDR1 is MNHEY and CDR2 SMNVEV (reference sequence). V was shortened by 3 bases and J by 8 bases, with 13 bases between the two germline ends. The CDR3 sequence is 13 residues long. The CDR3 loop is CASSLQEAGGYTF. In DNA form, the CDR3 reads TGTGCCAGCAGTTTGCAGGAGGCGGGAGGCTACACCTTC.

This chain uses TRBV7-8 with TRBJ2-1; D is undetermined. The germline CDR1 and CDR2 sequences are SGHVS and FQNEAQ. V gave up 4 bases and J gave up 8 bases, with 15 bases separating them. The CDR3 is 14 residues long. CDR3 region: CASSSGSFVDEQFF. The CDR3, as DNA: TGTGCCAGCAGCTCCGGGTCTTTCGTCGATGAGCAGTTCTTC.

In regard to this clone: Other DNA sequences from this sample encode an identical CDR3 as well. For the CDR3, the DNA is TGCGCCAGCAGCTTGGGACTAGCGGGAGTATACGAGCAGTACTTC. Protein product: CASSLGLAGVYEQYF. This chain uses TRBV5-1 with TRBJ2-7; 12 bases agree with TRBD2. The germline CDR1 and CDR2 sequences are SGHRS and YFSETQ. This CDR3 has 15 residues. J lost 4 bases, V lost 0 bases, and 2 bases had no gene match. Using reference TRBV5-1 and TRBJ2-7 for the parts outside the CDR3, the full variable domain is KAGVTQTPRYLIKTRGQQVTLSCSPISGHRSVSWYQQTPGQGLQFLFEYFSETQRNKGNFPGRFSGRQFSNSRSEMNVSTLELGDSALYLCASSLGLAGVYEQYFGPGTRLTVT.

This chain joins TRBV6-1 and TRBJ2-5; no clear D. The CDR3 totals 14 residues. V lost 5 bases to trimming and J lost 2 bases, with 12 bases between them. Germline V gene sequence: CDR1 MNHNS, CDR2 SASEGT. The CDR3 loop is CASSRQPGQETQYF. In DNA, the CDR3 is TGTGCCAGCAGTAGGCAGCCGGGTCAAGAGACCCAGTACTTC.

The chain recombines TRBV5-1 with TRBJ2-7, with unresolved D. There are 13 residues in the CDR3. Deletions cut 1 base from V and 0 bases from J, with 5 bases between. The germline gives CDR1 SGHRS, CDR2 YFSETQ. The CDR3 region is CASSLKLSYEQYF. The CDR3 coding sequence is TGCGCCAGCAGCTTGAAGCTCTCCTACGAGCAGTACTTC.

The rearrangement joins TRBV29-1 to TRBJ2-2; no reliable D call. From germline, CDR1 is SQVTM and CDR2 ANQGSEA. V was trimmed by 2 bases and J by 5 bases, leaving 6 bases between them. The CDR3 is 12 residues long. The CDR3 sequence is CSVEPQTGELFF. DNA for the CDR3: TGCAGCGTTGAACCTCAAACCGGGGAGCTGTTTTTT.

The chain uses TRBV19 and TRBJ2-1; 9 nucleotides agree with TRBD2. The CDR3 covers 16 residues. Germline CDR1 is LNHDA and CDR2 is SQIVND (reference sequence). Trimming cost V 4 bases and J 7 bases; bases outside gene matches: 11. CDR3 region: CASSRGGSGRLNEQFF. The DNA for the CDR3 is TGTGCCAGTAGTAGAGGAGGCAGCGGGAGGTTGAATGAGCAGTTCTTC.

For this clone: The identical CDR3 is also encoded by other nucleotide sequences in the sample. CDR3 region: CASSVALVYNEQFF. The CDR3 nucleotides are TGTGCCAGCAGCGTAGCACTCGTTTACAATGAGCAGTTCTTC. The chain uses TRBV9 and TRBJ2-1; no clear D. CDR3 length: 14 residues. Trimming shortened V by 0 bases and J by 4 bases, and 8 bases separated the two germline ends. The germline CDR1 and CDR2 sequences are SGDLS and YYNGEE.

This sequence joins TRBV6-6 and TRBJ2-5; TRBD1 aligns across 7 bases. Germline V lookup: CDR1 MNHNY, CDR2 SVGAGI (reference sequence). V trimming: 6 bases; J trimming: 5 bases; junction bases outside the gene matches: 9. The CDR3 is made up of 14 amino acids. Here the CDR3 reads CASSRQGLGETQYF. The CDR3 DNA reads TGTGCCAGCAGCAGACAGGGCCTTGGGGAGACCCAGTACTTC.

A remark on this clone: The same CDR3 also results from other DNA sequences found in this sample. The CDR3: CASSLTGQDGYTF. The CDR3 region has the DNA TGCGCCAGCAGCTTGACAGGGCAAGATGGCTACACCTTC. This rearrangement joins TRBV5-1 to TRBJ1-2; possible D gene TRBD1, 6 bases. CDR3 length: 13 amino acids. In germline, CDR1 is SGHRS, CDR2 YFSETQ. The V gene lost 1 base and the J gene lost 6 bases, with 10 bases spanning the gap.

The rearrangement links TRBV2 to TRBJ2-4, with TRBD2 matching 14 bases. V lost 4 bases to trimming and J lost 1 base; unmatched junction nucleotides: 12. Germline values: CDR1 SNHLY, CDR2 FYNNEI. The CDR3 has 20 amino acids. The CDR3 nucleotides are TGTGCCAGCAGTGGAAACCCCGGGACTAGCGGGAGTCTGGCCAAAAACATTCAGTACTTC. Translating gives CASSGNPGTSGSLAKNIQYF.

DNA for the CDR3: TGCGCCAGCAGCTCTATCCCCGGGACAGGGGTCACCGGGGAGCTGTTTTTT. It encodes CASSSIPGTGVTGELFF. The chain combines TRBV5-1 with TRBJ2-2, with 10 bases fitting TRBD1. The ends lost 3 bases at V and 4 bases at J; junction bases unmatched: 9. Germline lookup yields CDR1 SGHRS and CDR2 YFSETQ. The CDR3 covers 17 residues. Full variable domain (remainder filled in from reference TRBV5-1 and TRBJ2-2): KAGVTQTPRYLIKTRGQQVTLSCSPISGHRSVSWYQQTPGQGLQFLFEYFSETQRNKGNFPGRFSGRQFSNSRSEMNVSTLELGDSALYLCASSSIPGTGVTGELFFGEGSRLTVL.